A selection of T cell receptor beta chains follows, all from one sample in a study of T cell clones after liver transplantation. Profiled with immunoSEQ multiplex PCR; TCRdb holds only in-frame clones, not every one. Here the sample spans around 76,000 clones, about 80% being singletons. Sequences were derived from CD4+ T cells from blood, sampled 12 months after liver transplant. All receptors derive from a human patient who received a liver transplant. Some T cells may be graft donor cells. The CDR3 runs from the conserved cysteine through the conserved F or W. A D gene is named only where the DNA matches it firmly. Clone size is not always given. Where it is, it says once, few, many or a class for expanded clones.

abundance: -
v_gene: TRBV28
j_gene: TRBJ1-2
d_gene: -
CDR3nt: TGTGCCAGCAGCAGCAGAGATGCCTATGGCTACACCTTC
CDR3aa: CASSSRDAYGYTF

abundance: -
v_gene: TRBV5-1
j_gene: TRBJ2-1
d_gene: TRBD2
CDR3nt: TGCGCCAGCTCCCTAGGGCTAGCGGGAGTTCTGAGCGATGAGCAGTTCTTC
CDR3aa: CASSLGLAGVLSDEQFF

abundance: -
v_gene: TRBV7-2
j_gene: TRBJ2-3
d_gene: -
CDR3nt: TGTGCCAGCAGCTTAAACTCACCAACTCTCGGCGATACGCAGTATTTT
CDR3aa: CASSLNSPTLGDTQYF

abundance: -
v_gene: TRBV5-1
j_gene: TRBJ2-1
d_gene: -
CDR3nt: TGCGCCAGCAGCTGGGACGTAGCCCGAAGCTCCTACAATGAGCAGTTCTTC
CDR3aa: CASSWDVARSSYNEQFF

abundance: -
v_gene: TRBV7-2
j_gene: TRBJ2-3
d_gene: -
CDR3nt: TGTGCCAGCAGCTTCGTTGGGACCGGAGATACGCAGTATTTT
CDR3aa: CASSFVGTGDTQYF

abundance: -
v_gene: TRBV10-2
j_gene: TRBJ1-1
d_gene: -
CDR3nt: TGCGCCAGCAGTGATCGAAGGACATACGCTTTCTTT
CDR3aa: CASSDRRTYAFF

abundance: -
v_gene: TRBV9
j_gene: TRBJ2-5
d_gene: TRBD2
CDR3nt: TGTGCCAGCAGCGCGGGGGGAGAGACCCAGTACTTC
CDR3aa: CASSAGGETQYF

abundance: once
v_gene: TRBV7-8
j_gene: TRBJ2-1
d_gene: -
CDR3nt: TGTGCCAGCAGCTTAGCAGGGGGGGCGTACAATGAGCAGTTCTTC
CDR3aa: CASSLAGGAYNEQFF

abundance: once
v_gene: TRBV9
j_gene: TRBJ2-1
d_gene: TRBD2
CDR3nt: TGTGCCAGCAGCGCCCGGACTAGCGGGAGGGCGGGCTACAATGAGCAGTTCTTC
CDR3aa: CASSARTSGRAGYNEQFF

abundance: -
v_gene: TRBV19
j_gene: TRBJ1-3
d_gene: TRBD1
CDR3nt: TGTGCCAGTAGCCCCCGGGGGACAGGGGGATACCCTGGAAACACCATATATTTT
CDR3aa: CASSPRGTGGYPGNTIYF

abundance: few
v_gene: TRBV4-1
j_gene: TRBJ2-4
d_gene: -
CDR3nt: TGCGCCAGCACCACAACAGGGTCCAACATTCAGTACTTC
CDR3aa: CASTTTGSNIQYF

abundance: few
v_gene: TRBV5-1
j_gene: TRBJ2-5
d_gene: -
CDR3nt: TGCGCCAGCAGCTGGAAGGGGCAGGGTTTGGGGGAGACCCAGTACTTC
CDR3aa: CASSWKGQGLGETQYF

abundance: -
v_gene: TRBV28
j_gene: TRBJ2-1
d_gene: TRBD2
CDR3nt: TGTGCCAGCAGTTTAAGACTAGCGGGAGTTTATGAGCAGTTCTTC
CDR3aa: CASSLRLAGVYEQFF

abundance: -
v_gene: TRBV4-2
j_gene: TRBJ2-7
d_gene: -
CDR3nt: TGTGCCAGCAGCCAGAATTCCCCTCCAGCGATAACCTACGAGCAGTACTTC
CDR3aa: CASSQNSPPAITYEQYF

abundance: -
v_gene: TRBV6-1
j_gene: TRBJ2-7
d_gene: -
CDR3nt: TGTGCCACCAGACCTGAGGGCCGACCGTACTACGAGCAGTACTTC
CDR3aa: CATRPEGRPYYEQYF

abundance: many
v_gene: TRBV19
j_gene: TRBJ1-4
d_gene: -
CDR3nt: TGTGCCAGTAATCGGGCTCGGGAGAATGAAAAACTGTTTTTT
CDR3aa: CASNRARENEKLFF

abundance: -
v_gene: TRBV5-1
j_gene: TRBJ1-4
d_gene: -
CDR3nt: TGCGCCAGCAGCGCTCTGCAGGGGAGCGAAAAACTGTTTTTT
CDR3aa: CASSALQGSEKLFF

abundance: -
v_gene: TRBV10-2
j_gene: TRBJ2-2
d_gene: -
CDR3nt: TGCGCCAGCAGTGACGGGGGCAGGGGAAACACCGGGGAGCTGTTTTTT
CDR3aa: CASSDGGRGNTGELFF

abundance: few
v_gene: TRBV2
j_gene: TRBJ2-7
d_gene: -
CDR3nt: TGTGCCAGCAACCGCGAGGGGACCAACTACGAGCAGTACTTC
CDR3aa: CASNREGTNYEQYF

abundance: -
v_gene: TRBV7-2
j_gene: TRBJ2-3
d_gene: -
CDR3nt: TGTGCCAGCAGTTCACAGGGACTTAGCACAGATACGCAGTATTTT
CDR3aa: CASSSQGLSTDTQYF

abundance: once
v_gene: TRBV5-1
j_gene: TRBJ2-5
d_gene: -
CDR3nt: TGCGCCAGCAGCTCAGGACCGGCGCAAGAGACCCAGTACTTC
CDR3aa: CASSSGPAQETQYF

abundance: -
v_gene: TRBV20-1
j_gene: TRBJ1-2
d_gene: TRBD1
CDR3nt: TGCAGTGCTAGACTCCGACAGGGCTCCGCCTTC
CDR3aa: CSARLRQGSAF